These 20 T cell receptor beta chains share one sample of origin, sequenced in a study of graft-versus-host responses after intestinal transplantation (dated by TCRdb to the early 2020s). Dithiothreitol, EDTA incubations and collagenase D digestion were used to isolate intraepithelial and lamina propria lymphocytes from graft specimens. Library construction relied on the immunoSEQ multiplex PCR assay. TCRdb holds this immuneACCESS table with in-frame rearrangements only. Some clones are missing; in checked studies, unresolved V genes explain under half, and the rest has no known cause. Here the sample has 13,000 or so clones; roughly 81% occur a single time. In total, the top ten clones hold 7.2% of the sample. The sequences come from ileum tissue, collected 16 days after intestinal transplant. These receptor sequences come from a human patient who received an intestinal transplant, so some T cells may come from the graft donor.

This clone appeared once. The V call is TRBV4-1, the J call TRBJ1-4, with D unclear. V shed 2 bases and J shed 14 bases, with 15 bases lying between them. Germline-derived CDR1 and CDR2 are MGHRA and YSYEKL. There are 13 residues in the CDR3. CDR3 amino acids: CASSQPLSPLLFF. DNA of the CDR3: TGCGCCAGCAGCCAACCGCTGAGTCCACTTCTGTTTTTT.

The chain is built from TRBV6-5 and TRBJ2-3; D ambiguous. This CDR3 contains 13 residues. Germline V CDR1 and CDR2: MNHEY, SVGAGI. Trimming removed 6 bases from V and 9 bases from J, with 16 bases in between. In DNA form, the CDR3 reads TGTGCCAGCAGCCCGGGTCCCGGGTGGACGCAGTATTTT. It codes for CASSPGPGWTQYF.

The chain recombines TRBV5-1 with TRBJ1-1; D uncertain. Per germline, CDR1 SGHRS and CDR2 YFSETQ. The CDR3 totals 15 residues. Trimming removed 3 bases from V and 0 bases from J, with 12 bases in between. CDR3 bases: TGCGCCAGCAGCTACCTAACGGGGATGAACACTGAAGCTTTCTTT. Translated: CASSYLTGMNTEAFF.

This clone was seen only once. The chain employs TRBV21-1 and TRBJ2-3; the table gives TRBD1 as D, unverified against the DNA. TRBV21-1 is annotated as a pseudogene. This CDR3 region has 17 residues. CDR3 sequence reads: CASSKVETGPGTDTQYF. CDR3 DNA: TGTGCCAGCAGCAAAGTGGAGACAGGGCCCGGCACAGATACGCAGTATTTT.

The chain recombines TRBV9 with TRBJ2-1, with a tentative D call TRBD2 (6 bases). Trimming shortened V by 0 bases and J by 9 bases, and 19 bases separated the two germline ends. The germline CDR1 and CDR2 sequences are SGDLS and YYNGEE. The CDR3 is made up of 16 amino acids. The CDR3 loop is CASSVVGLASLGEQFF. In DNA, the CDR3 is TGTGCCAGCAGCGTAGTAGGCCTAGCGAGCCTAGGTGAGCAGTTCTTC.

Only a few counts were recorded for this clone. The chain links TRBV7-9 to TRBJ1-6, with D perhaps TRBD1 (6 bases). V gave up 5 bases and J gave up 8 bases, with 10 bases separating them. This CDR3 region has 13 residues. CDR1 and CDR2 (germline): SEHNR, FQNEAQ (reference sequence). DNA of the CDR3: TGTGCCAGCAGCAACAGGGATGATTCACCCCTCCACTTT. It is translated as CASSNRDDSPLHF. Variable domain in full (rest from reference TRBV7-9 and TRBJ1-6): DTGVSQNPRHKITKRGQNVTFRCDPISEHNRLYWYRQTLGQGPEFLTYFQNEAQLEKSRLLSDRFSAERPKGSFSTLEIQRTEQGDSAMYLCASSNRDDSPLHFGNGTRLTVT.

This chain links TRBV4-2 with TRBJ1-3; possible D gene TRBD1, 5 bases. The V and J ends lost 0 bases and 0 bases respectively, with 9 bases between them. Germline CDR1 reads LGHNA; CDR2 reads YNFKEQ. The CDR3 covers 16 residues. CDR3 amino acids: CASSQDQGFSGNTIYF. CDR3 DNA sequence: TGTGCCAGCAGCCAAGATCAGGGCTTCTCTGGAAACACCATATATTTT.

The V gene is TRBV6-5, the J gene TRBJ1-2; tentatively, D is TRBD1 (5 bases). V lost 1 base, J lost 6 bases, and 12 bases lay in between. The CDR3 has 14 amino acids. Germline-derived CDR1 and CDR2 are MNHEY and SVGAGI. CDR3 bases: TGTGCCAGCAGTTACTATGCGGGACGGGATGGCTACACCTTC. Its translation: CASSYYAGRDGYTF.

This clone turned up a few times. The chain links TRBV2 to TRBJ2-1; the D gene is possibly TRBD2 (6 bases). Deletions cut 2 bases from V and 4 bases from J, with 12 bases between. Germline-derived CDR1 and CDR2 are SNHLY and FYNNEI. The CDR3 is made up of 15 amino acids. In nucleotides, the CDR3 is TGTGCCAGCAGTGAACGCGTCGGGGGTTACAATGAGCAGTTCTTC. It specifies CASSERVGGYNEQFF.

CDR3 amino acids: CATSRDSHWGGAYNEQFF. The CDR3 nucleotides read TGTGCCACCAGCAGAGATTCCCATTGGGGCGGGGCTTACAATGAGCAGTTCTTC. The V call is TRBV15, the J call TRBJ2-1; the D gene is possibly TRBD2 (6 bases). CDR3 length equals 18 residues. With 0 bases removed from V and 4 bases from J, the gap between germline ends came to 19 bases. Per the germline V gene, CDR1 is LNHNV and CDR2 is YYDKDF (reference sequence).

Here the CDR3 reads CASSRRTGSREKLFF. CDR3 in DNA: TGTGCCAGCTCGCGCCGGACAGGTTCTAGAGAAAAACTGTTTTTT. This chain links TRBV18 with TRBJ1-4; 7 nucleotides agree with TRBD1. The V gene end was trimmed by 6 bases and the J gene end by 8 bases; junction bases not matched to a gene: 12. Germline loops: CDR1 KGHSH, CDR2 LQKENI. This CDR3 is 15 amino acids long. Full variable domain (rest looked up from reference TRBV18 and TRBJ1-4): NAGVMQNPRHLVRRRGQEARLRCSPMKGHSHVYWYRQLPEEGLKFMVYLQKENIIDESGMPKERFSAEFPKEGPSILRIQQVVRGDSAAYFCASSRRTGSREKLFFGSGTQLSVL.

The rearrangement joins TRBV10-3 to TRBJ1-2; D not resolved. This CDR3 is 15 amino acids long. Germline values: CDR1 ENHRY, CDR2 SYGVKD. V dropped 4 bases and J dropped 4 bases, with 16 bases sitting between them. The CDR3 region is CAISGGGPNLYGYTF. The CDR3 DNA reads as TGTGCCATCAGTGGGGGAGGCCCAAACCTCTATGGCTACACCTTC.

The chain couples TRBV7-9 to TRBJ2-3; D may be TRBD2 (6 bases). V was trimmed by 3 bases and J by 4 bases, leaving 11 bases between them. This CDR3 spans 14 amino acids. Germline CDR1 and CDR2: SEHNR and FQNEAQ (reference sequence). CDR3 loop: CASSFLRGPDTQYF. In DNA, the CDR3 is TGTGCCAGCAGCTTTTTGCGGGGACCAGATACGCAGTATTTT.

This chain connects TRBV12-2 to TRBJ1-2. TRBV12-2 corresponds to a pseudogene. This CDR3 contains 19 residues. The CDR3 loop reads CASRLRGEQVFAVHLIYTF. Here the CDR3 DNA reads TGTGCAAGTCGCTTACGGGGGGAACAGGTTTTTGCAGTCCACCTAATCTACACCTTC.

V and J are TRBV5-4 and TRBJ1-4; perhaps TRBD1 as D (5 bases). The CDR3 loop spans 16 amino acids. Germline V lookup: CDR1 SGHNT, CDR2 YYREEE (reference sequence). Trimming shortened V by 4 bases and J by 0 bases, and 13 bases separated the two germline ends. The CDR3 reads CASSNQGGATNEKLFF. The CDR3 DNA reads as TGTGCCAGCAGCAATCAGGGTGGCGCAACTAATGAAAAACTGTTTTTT. Drawing the rest from reference TRBV5-4 and TRBJ1-4, the complete variable domain is ETGVTQSPTHLIKTRGQQVTLRCSSQSGHNTVSWYQQALGQGPQFIFQYYREEENGRGNFPPRFSGLQFPNYSSELNVNALELDDSALYLCASSNQGGATNEKLFFGSGTQLSVL.

The chain recombines TRBV27 with TRBJ2-3; the match to TRBD2 covers 10 bases. J lost 0 bases, V lost 0 bases, and 6 bases had no gene match. CDR3 length equals 18 residues. Germline V gives CDR1 MNHEY, CDR2 SMNVEV (reference sequence). In DNA, the CDR3 is TGTGCCAGCAGTTTATCCGTTCTACTAGCGGGAAGCACAGATACGCAGTATTTT. Translated, it gives CASSLSVLLAGSTDTQYF.

In DNA form, the CDR3 reads TGTGCCAGCGGTCGGTACGAGCAGTACTTC. Its protein is CASGRYEQYF. The chain links TRBV2 to TRBJ2-7; no reliable D call. V lost 8 bases and J lost 4, with 6 bases in between. This CDR3 is built from 10 residues. CDR1 and CDR2 (germline): SNHLY, FYNNEI.

This chain links TRBV4-2 with TRBJ1-4; 8 bases are shared with TRBD1. Per the germline V gene, CDR1 is LGHNA and CDR2 is YNFKEQ. The CDR3 sequence is 15 residues long. The V and J ends lost 2 bases and 7 bases, in that order; junction bases with no gene match: 6. DNA for the CDR3: TGTGCCAGCAGCCAAAAAGGACAGGGAGTTGAAAAACTGTTTTTT. Amino acid sequence: CASSQKGQGVEKLFF.

This clone was observed a few times. The same CDR3 arises from other DNA sequences in this sample as well. The genes are TRBV15 and TRBJ2-1, with 7 bases identical to TRBD2. The junction had 5 bases not matched to a gene; V was cut back by 2 bases and J by 1 base. The CDR3 is 16 amino acids. The germline V gene has CDR1 LNHNV and CDR2 YYDKDF (reference sequence). CDR3 nucleotides: TGTGCCACCAGCAGAAAGCGGGACCTTTCCTACAATGAGCAGTTCTTC. Amino acid sequence: CATSRKRDLSYNEQFF.

The J gene is TRBJ1-3, the V gene TRBV6-6; 8 bases match TRBD1. This CDR3 contains 14 residues. Germline CDR1 reads MNHNY; CDR2 reads SVGAGI (reference sequence). V shed 7 bases and J 6 bases; nucleotides not matched to a gene: 8. The CDR3 DNA sequence: TGTGCCAGCAAAGACGGACAGGGCGCAAACACCATATATTTT. This translates into CASKDGQGANTIYF.